This T cell receptor beta chain emerged from a study of cytomegalovirus exposure and HLA in healthy donors. Study outcomes and limitations: Earlier results showed most TCR beta V segments being productive about 87% or about 30% of the time. TCR beta chains associated with HLA were, in a later analysis, more clonally expanded than equally common others.

Comment on this clone: What it recognizes is unknown. The junction departs from germline at one end; a sequencing error may be responsible.

The PCR was carried out with 60 Vbeta primers and 13 Jbeta primers. TCRdb's table, derived via immunoSEQ multiplex PCR, lists solely in-frame clones and lacks some. The table records about 170,000 clones, about 81% of them present only once. Germline V CDR1 and CDR2: SGHRS, YFSETQ. The CDR3 has 14 amino acids. The sequencing sample was made of PBMCs. The receptor was isolated from a woman between 50 and 59 years old in good health and CMV-seropositive. V and J are TRBV5-1 and TRBJ1-2, with 7 positions matching TRBD1. This CDR3 reads CASSSGTELYGYPF. For the CDR3, the DNA is TGCGCCAGCAGCTCCGGGACAGAACTTTATGGCTACCCCTTC. The full variable domain, in which reference TRBV5-1 and TRBJ1-2 provide the parts outside the CDR3, is KAGVTQTPRYLIKTRGQQVTLSCSPISGHRSVSWYQQTPGQGLQFLFEYFSETQRNKGNFPGRFSGRQFSNSRSEMNVSTLELGDSALYLCASSSGTELYGYPFGSGTRLTVV.